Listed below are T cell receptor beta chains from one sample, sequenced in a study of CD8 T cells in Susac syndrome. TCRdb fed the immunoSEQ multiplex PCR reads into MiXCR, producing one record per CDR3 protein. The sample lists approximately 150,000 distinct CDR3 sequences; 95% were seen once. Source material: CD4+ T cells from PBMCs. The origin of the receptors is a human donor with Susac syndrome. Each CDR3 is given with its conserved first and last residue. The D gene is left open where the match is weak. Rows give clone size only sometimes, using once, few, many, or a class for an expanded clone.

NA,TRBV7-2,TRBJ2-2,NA,TGTGCCAGCAGCACTCGGATCGTAACCGGGGAGCTGTTTTTT,CASSTRIVTGELFF
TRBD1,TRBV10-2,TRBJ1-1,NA,TGCGCCAGCACCGGGACAGGGGGCGCAATCACTGAAGCTTTCTTT,CASTGTGGAITEAFF
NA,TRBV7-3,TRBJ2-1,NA,TGTGCCAGCAGCTTAACGGGCGGGGGCCGTTACAATGAGCAGTTCTTC,CASSLTGGGRYNEQFF
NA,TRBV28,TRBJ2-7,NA,TGTGCCAGTGGCCGGGCGGACGTTCTGAACGAGCAGTACTTC,CASGRADVLNEQYF
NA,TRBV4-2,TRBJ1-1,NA,TGTGCCAGCAGCCCTGAGGCTGAAGCTTTCTTT,CASSPEAEAFF
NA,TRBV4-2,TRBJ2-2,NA,TGTGCCAGCAGCCAAGAGGGCCTACCGAACACCGGGGAGCTGTTTTTT,CASSQEGLPNTGELFF
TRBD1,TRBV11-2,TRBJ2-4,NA,TGTGCCAGCAGCCTACAGGGGGATACCAAAAACATTCAGTACTTC,CASSLQGDTKNIQYF
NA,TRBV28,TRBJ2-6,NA,TGTGCCAGCAGCTCCGACAGCACTGGGGCCAACGTCCTGACTTTC,CASSSDSTGANVLTF
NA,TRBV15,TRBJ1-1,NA,TGTGCCACCAGCAGTGTACCGAGCACTGAAGCTTTCTTT,CATSSVPSTEAFF
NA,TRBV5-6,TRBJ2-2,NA,TGTGCCAGCAGCTTGGGACACAATATTAACACCGGGGAGCTGTTTTTT,CASSLGHNINTGELFF
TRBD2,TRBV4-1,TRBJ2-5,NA,TGCGCCAGCAGCCAAGATTGGAGCGGGAGCGTTATGGAGACCCAGTACTTC,CASSQDWSGSVMETQYF
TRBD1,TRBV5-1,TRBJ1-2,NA,TGCGCCAGCAGCTTCGACCCCGGGACAGGGATTATCTATGGCTACACCTTC,CASSFDPGTGIIYGYTF
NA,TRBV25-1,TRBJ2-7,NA,TGTGCCAGCAGTGACTACGAGCAGTACTTC,CASSDYEQYF
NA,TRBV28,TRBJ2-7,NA,TGTGCCACGTTTCGGAGCTCCTACGAGCAGTACTTC,CATFRSSYEQYF
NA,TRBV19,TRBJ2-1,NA,TGTGCCAGTAGTATGGGGGAAAGCAATGAGCAGTTCTTC,CASSMGESNEQFF
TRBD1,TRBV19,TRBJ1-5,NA,TGTGCCAGTAGCCGCGGACAGGACCAGCCCCAGCATTTT,CASSRGQDQPQHF
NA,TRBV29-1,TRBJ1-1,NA,TGCAGCGTAAAAACAGGGAAAAACACTGAAGCTTTCTTT,CSVKTGKNTEAFF
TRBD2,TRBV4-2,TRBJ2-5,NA,TGTGCCAGCAGCCAAGGAGGGAGTAGCGGGGTGAAAGAGACCCAGTACTTC,CASSQGGSSGVKETQYF
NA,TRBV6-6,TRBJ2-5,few,TGTGCCAGCAGTTATCATACTCAAGAGACCCAGTACTTC,CASSYHTQETQYF
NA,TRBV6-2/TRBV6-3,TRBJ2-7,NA,TGTGCCAGCAGTCCTTACGGGGGACAGACCTACGAGCAGTACTTC,CASSPYGGQTYEQYF
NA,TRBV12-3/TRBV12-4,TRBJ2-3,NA,TGTGCCAGCAGTTTAGACGGCACTAGCACAGATACGCAGTATTTT,CASSLDGTSTDTQYF
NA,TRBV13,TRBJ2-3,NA,TGTGCCAGCAGCTTAAAACCGTTTGATACGCAGTATTTT,CASSLKPFDTQYF
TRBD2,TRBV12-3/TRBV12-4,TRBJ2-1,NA,TGTGCCAGCAGTTCGCTAGCGGGGGGGCCGGACTCCTACAATGAGCAGTTCTTC,CASSSLAGGPDSYNEQFF
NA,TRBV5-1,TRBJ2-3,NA,TGCGCCAGCAGCTTGGCCTCGGGTTCAGATACGCAGTATTTT,CASSLASGSDTQYF
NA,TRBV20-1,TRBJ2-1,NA,TGCAGTGCTAGAGGTTCGGGGACTCCCTACAATGAGCAGTTCTTC,CSARGSGTPYNEQFF
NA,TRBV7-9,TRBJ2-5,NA,TGTGCCAGCAGCTCCAGCGGAGGGGAGACCCAGTACTTC,CASSSSGGETQYF
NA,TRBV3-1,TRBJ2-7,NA,TGTGCCAGCAGCCTCCCTGGGACCTCGACCGACGAGCAGTACTTC,CASSLPGTSTDEQYF
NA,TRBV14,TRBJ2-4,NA,TGTGCCAGCAGCCAAGCCTCCGGGGGACAGTACTTC,CASSQASGGQYF
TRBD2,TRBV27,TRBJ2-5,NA,TGTGCCAGCAGTTTAGAGCGGGGGGGCCCAGAGACCCAGTACTTC,CASSLERGGPETQYF
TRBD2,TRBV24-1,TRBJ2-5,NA,TGTGCCACCTCTGAACCTAGCGGGAACCAAGAGACCCAGTACTTC,CATSEPSGNQETQYF
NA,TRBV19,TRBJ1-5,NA,TGTGCCAGTAGTATAGGGTTGGGTCAGCCCCAGCATTTT,CASSIGLGQPQHF
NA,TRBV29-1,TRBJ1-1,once,TGCAGCGTGGTAAAAGGAGGATTGAACACTGAAGCTTTCTTT,CSVVKGGLNTEAFF
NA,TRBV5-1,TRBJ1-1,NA,TGCGCCAGCAGCTTGGCAGCAATGAACACTGAAGCTTTCTTT,CASSLAAMNTEAFF
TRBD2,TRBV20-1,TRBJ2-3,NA,TGCAGTGCTAAACCAGCGGGAGTGGAAGATACGCAGTATTTT,CSAKPAGVEDTQYF
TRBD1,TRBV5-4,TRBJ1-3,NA,TGTGCCAGCAGCTCCTCCGGACAGGAAGGAAACACCATATATTTT,CASSSSGQEGNTIYF
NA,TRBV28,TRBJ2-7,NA,TGTGCCAGCACCCCCCAGGGGACCTACGAGCAGTACTTC,CASTPQGTYEQYF
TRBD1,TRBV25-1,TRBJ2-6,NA,TGTGCCAGCGGGGGACAGATTGGCCGATCTGGGGCCAACGTCCTGACTTTC,CASGGQIGRSGANVLTF
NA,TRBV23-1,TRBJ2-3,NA,TGCGCCAGCAGTCGCAGGGGGGTTAGCACAGATACGCAGTATTTT,CASSRRGVSTDTQYF
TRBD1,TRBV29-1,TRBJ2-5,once,TGCAGCGTCAAGGGGGTTTTTGACAGGGGGACCCAAGAGACCCAGTACTTC,CSVKGVFDRGTQETQYF
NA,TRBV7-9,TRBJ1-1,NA,TGTGCCAGCAGCTTGGCAGGATTAGGTGAAGCTTTCTTT,CASSLAGLGEAFF
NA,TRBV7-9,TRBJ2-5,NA,TGTGCCAGCAGCAAGGGCCAGCAAGAGACCCAGTACTTC,CASSKGQQETQYF
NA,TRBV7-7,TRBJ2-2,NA,TGTGCTAGCAGCGCCGACACCGGGGAGCTGTTTTTT,CASSADTGELFF
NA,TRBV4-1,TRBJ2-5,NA,TGCGCCAGCAGCCAAGAGGTCGTTGCGGTGAGGCTAGAGACCCAGTACTTC,CASSQEVVAVRLETQYF
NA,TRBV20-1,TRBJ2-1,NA,TGCAGTGCTAGAGGAGAAAATGGGAATGAGCAGTTCTTC,CSARGENGNEQFF
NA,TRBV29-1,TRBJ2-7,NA,TGCAGCGTCCGGACTTCATCAGAGCAGTACTTC,CSVRTSSEQYF
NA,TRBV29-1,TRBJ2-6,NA,TGCAGCGTTGGAGGGGATAGCTCTGGGGCCAACGTCCTGACTTTC,CSVGGDSSGANVLTF
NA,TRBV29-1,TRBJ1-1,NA,TGCAGCGTTGGTTATACAGGGCAAAAGGGCACTGAAGCTTTCTTT,CSVGYTGQKGTEAFF
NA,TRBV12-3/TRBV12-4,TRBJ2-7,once,TGTGCCAGCAGTTTATTAGGGCATGCCTACGAGCAGTACTTC,CASSLLGHAYEQYF
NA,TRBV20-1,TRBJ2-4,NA,TGCAGTGCTAGAGCTTGGGGAGACATTCAGTACTTC,CSARAWGDIQYF
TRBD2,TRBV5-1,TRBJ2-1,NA,TGCGCCAGCAGCTTGGCTGCTAGCGGGTACAATGAGCAGTTCTTC,CASSLAASGYNEQFF
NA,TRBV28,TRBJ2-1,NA,TGTGCCAGCAGCCTGCGTCTAGGTCTCAGTCAGGAGCAGTTCTTC,CASSLRLGLSQEQFF
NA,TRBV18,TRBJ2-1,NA,TGTGCCAGCTGTCCCCTAAGCTGCAATGAGCAGTTCTTC,CASCPLSCNEQFF
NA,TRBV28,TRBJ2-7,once,TGTGCCAGCAGTTTGCCCCAGGGACCCTACGAGCAGTACTTC,CASSLPQGPYEQYF
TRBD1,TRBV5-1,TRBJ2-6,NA,TGCGCCAGCAGCTTGGACAGGGGGTTATCGGGGGCCAACGTCCTGACTTTC,CASSLDRGLSGANVLTF
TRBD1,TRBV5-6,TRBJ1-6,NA,TGTGCCAGCAGCTTACGGGACAGTAATTCACCCCTCCACTTT,CASSLRDSNSPLHF